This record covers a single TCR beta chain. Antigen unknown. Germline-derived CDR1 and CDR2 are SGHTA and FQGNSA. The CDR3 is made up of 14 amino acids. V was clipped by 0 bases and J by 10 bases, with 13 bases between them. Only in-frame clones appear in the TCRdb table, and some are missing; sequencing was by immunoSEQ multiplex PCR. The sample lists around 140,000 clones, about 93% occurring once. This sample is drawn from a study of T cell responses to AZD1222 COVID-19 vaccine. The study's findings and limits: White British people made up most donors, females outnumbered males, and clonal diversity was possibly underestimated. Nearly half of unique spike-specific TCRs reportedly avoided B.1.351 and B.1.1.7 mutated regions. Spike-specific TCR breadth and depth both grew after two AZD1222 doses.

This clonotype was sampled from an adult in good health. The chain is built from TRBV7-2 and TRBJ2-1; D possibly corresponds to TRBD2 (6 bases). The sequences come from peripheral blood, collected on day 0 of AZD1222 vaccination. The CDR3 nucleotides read TGTGCCAGCAGCTTAGCAGCACGGGGGAGGGAGCAGTTCTTC. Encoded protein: CASSLAARGREQFF.